Sequencing of this T cell receptor (beta chain) was carried out in a study of T cells in Graves' hyperthyroidism and ophthalmopathy. There are 11 residues in the CDR3. Germline-derived CDR1 and CDR2 are SGHKS and YYEKEE (reference sequence). Trimming pared 7 bases from V and 0 bases from J, leaving 4 bases between. Amplification of TCR beta CDR3 regions was performed using RNA transcripts as template. First-round RT-PCR with HTBI primers amplified the TCR CDR3 region. TCRdb analysed the multiplex PCR reads with MiXCR anew, one entry per CDR3 protein. The repertoire holds hundreds of thousands of distinct CDR3 sequences, with 15% to 18% as singletons. This clonotype was counted ten times or more. The PBMCs studied were ones that came from 9 to 10 ml fresh peripheral blood.

The chain is built from TRBV5-5 and TRBJ1-1; D is undetermined. The origin of this receptor is a woman aged 18-35 years with Graves' hyperthyroidism that later progressed to Graves' ophthalmopathy. The sample was blood. CDR3 amino acids: CASHMNTEAFF. CDR3 in DNA: TGTGCCAGCCACATGAACACTGAAGCTTTCTTT.